This TCR beta chain was retrieved from a study of blood T cell repertoires in COVID-19. At the level of the study: There were acute and convalescent COVID-19 samples, and they came from the United States, Italy and Spain. Sample material is recorded as cDNA or gDNA derived from T cells, B-cell-depleted T cells, or PBMCs.

Seattle-derived patients entered the study during active infection and were followed longitudinally. Source study methods: Counts of nucleated cells, estimated from reference gene primer amplification, were obtained. Using immunoSEQ multiplex PCR, the repertoire was profiled, and TCRdb retains in-frame clones only, with some absent. V and J calls plus clone size are reproduced from that table; the DNA served to infer D and trimming. Of 200,000 to 300,000 clones listed, approximately 90% are singletons. In germline, CDR1 is SGHRS, CDR2 YFSETQ. With 1 base clipped from V and 5 bases from J, the junction kept 7 bases outside the gene matches. This CDR3 region has 15 residues.

The sample comprised peripheral blood. This sequence originates from a woman aged 25 to 39 with COVID-19, enrolled during active disease. V usage is TRBV5-1 and J usage is TRBJ2-5; 8 nucleotides agree with TRBD2. For the CDR3, the DNA is TGCGCCAGCAGCTTGTCAAGCGGGGGCGGGGAGACCCAGTACTTC. The encoded protein is CASSLSSGGGETQYF.